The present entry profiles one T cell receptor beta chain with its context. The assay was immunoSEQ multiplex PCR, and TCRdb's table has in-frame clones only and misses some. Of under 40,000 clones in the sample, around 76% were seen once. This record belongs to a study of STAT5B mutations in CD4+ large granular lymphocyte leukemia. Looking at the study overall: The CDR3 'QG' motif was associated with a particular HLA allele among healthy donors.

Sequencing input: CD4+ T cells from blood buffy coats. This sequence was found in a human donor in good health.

Here the CDR3 reads CASSLAGQGEEEQFF. Here the CDR3 DNA reads TGTGCCAGCAGCTTGGCGGGACAGGGAGAAGAGGAGCAGTTCTTC. The chain employs TRBV5-4 and TRBJ2-1, with 9 positions matching TRBD1. The V gene end was trimmed by 0 bases and the J gene end by 10 bases; junction bases not matched to a gene: 8. Germline CDR1 and CDR2: SGHNT and YYREEE (reference sequence). CDR3 length equals 15 residues. The whole variable domain, filled in from reference TRBV5-4 and TRBJ2-1, reads ETGVTQSPTHLIKTRGQQVTLRCSSQSGHNTVSWYQQALGQGPQFIFQYYREEENGRGNFPPRFSGLQFPNYSSELNVNALELDDSALYLCASSLAGQGEEEQFFGPGTRLTVL.